The T cell receptor (beta chain) described here comes from a study of graft-versus-host responses after intestinal transplantation. The repertoire was sequenced with immunoSEQ multiplex PCR; TCRdb's copy has only in-frame clones and lacks some. The repertoire holds roughly 120,000 clones, just over 90% seen once, with 0.23% in the top ten. The V gene's germline CDR1 is SNHLY and CDR2 FYNNEI. The V and J ends lost 2 bases and 6 bases respectively, with 18 bases between them. The CDR3 consists of 16 residues. Concerning this clone: The antigen is unknown.

V gene TRBV2 combines with J gene TRBJ2-3; D might be TRBD2 (6 bases). The receptor was derived from a human donor who was the organ donor for an intestinal transplant. The sample was unstimulated CD4+ T cells sorted from spleen or lymph node cells, taken before transplant. In DNA, the CDR3 is TGTGCCAGCAGTGAACCCAGCGGGCCGGTCGATGATACGCAGTATTTT. This encodes CASSEPSGPVDDTQYF.